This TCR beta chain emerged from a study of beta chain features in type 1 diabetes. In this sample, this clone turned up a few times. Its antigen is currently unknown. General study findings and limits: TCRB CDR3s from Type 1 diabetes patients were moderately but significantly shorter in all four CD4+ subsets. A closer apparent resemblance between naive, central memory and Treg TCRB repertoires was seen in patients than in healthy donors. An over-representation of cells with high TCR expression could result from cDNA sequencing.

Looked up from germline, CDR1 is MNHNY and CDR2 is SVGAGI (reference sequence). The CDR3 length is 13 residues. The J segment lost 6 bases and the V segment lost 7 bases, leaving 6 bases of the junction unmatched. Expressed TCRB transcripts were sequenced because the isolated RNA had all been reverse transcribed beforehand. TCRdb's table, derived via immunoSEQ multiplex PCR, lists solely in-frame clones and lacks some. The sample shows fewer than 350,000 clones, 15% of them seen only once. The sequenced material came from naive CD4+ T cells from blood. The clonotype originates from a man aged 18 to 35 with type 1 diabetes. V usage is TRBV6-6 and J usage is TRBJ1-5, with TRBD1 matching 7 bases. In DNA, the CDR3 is TGTGCCAGCAACGCAGGGGGTAGTCAGCCCCAGCATTTT. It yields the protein CASNAGGSQPQHF.